The 25 T cell receptor beta chains presented below share a single source sample, sequenced in a study of blood T cell repertoires in COVID-19. Sequencing used immunoSEQ multiplex PCR; TCRdb keeps in-frame clones, though not all of them. This sample has some 200,000 clones; approximately 86% occur once, and the top ten carry 2% to 2.5%. Material: PBMCs or T cells enriched from blood (not recorded which). Receptors originate from a woman aged 30 to 39 who had recovered from COVID-19.

The chain recombines TRBV19 with TRBJ2-5, with D uncertain. V lost 3 bases to trimming and J lost 4 bases, with 6 bases between them. The CDR3 loop spans 12 amino acids. CDR1 is LNHDA, CDR2 SQIVND, per germline (reference sequence). In DNA, the CDR3 is TGTGCCAGTAGTATTTCCGGAGAGACCCAGTACTTC. It is translated as CASSISGETQYF.

The chain combines TRBV30 with TRBJ2-2; a possible D gene is TRBD2 (6 bases). The CDR3 extends over 14 amino acids. V gave up 7 bases and J gave up 2 bases, with 14 bases separating them. Germline loops: CDR1 GTSNPN, CDR2 SVGIG (reference sequence). This CDR3 is CASPGRYNTGELFF. CDR3 DNA: TGTGCCTCCCCGGGGAGGTATAACACCGGGGAGCTGTTTTTT.

V is TRBV24-1 and J is TRBJ2-5; 9 bases agree with TRBD2. Trimming took 4 bases from V and 7 from J; bases not matched to a gene: 9. Germline V gives CDR1 KGHDR, CDR2 SFDVKD. The CDR3 length is 15 residues. The CDR3 is CATSEVTSGRPTQYF. The CDR3 DNA sequence: TGTGCCACCAGTGAGGTGACTAGCGGCCGCCCGACCCAGTACTTC.

J is TRBJ2-3 and V is TRBV7-6, with 10 bases identical to TRBD2. The V and J ends lost 2 bases and 3 bases, in that order; junction bases with no gene match: 8. From germline, CDR1 is SGHVS and CDR2 FNYEAQ. This CDR3 is 17 amino acids long. For the CDR3, the DNA is TGTGCCAGCAGCTTATGGCTAGCGGGAGCTGAAACAGATACGCAGTATTTT. Amino acid sequence: CASSLWLAGAETDTQYF. Looking up the rest from reference TRBV7-6 and TRBJ2-3 gives the full variable domain: GAGVSQSPRYKVTKRGQDVALRCDPISGHVSLYWYRQALGQGPEFLTYFNYEAQQDKSGLPNDRFSAERPEGSISTLTIQRTEQRDSAMYRCASSLWLAGAETDTQYFGPGTRLTVL.

This clone has just one count. V is TRBV5-6 and J is TRBJ2-7; 8 nucleotides agree with TRBD1. CDR3 size: 14 residues. Germline values: CDR1 SGHDT, CDR2 YYEEEE. V shed 4 bases and J 0 bases; nucleotides not matched to a gene: 3. The CDR3 region has the DNA TGTGCCAGCAGCCGGACAGGGCTCTCCTACGAGCAGTACTTC. Translated, it gives CASSRTGLSYEQYF.

The sample holds one count of this clone. The V gene is TRBV30, the J gene TRBJ2-3; D is unclear. Trimming cost V 2 bases and J 2 bases, with 14 bases left between them. Germline CDR1 reads GTSNPN; CDR2 reads SVGIG (reference sequence). CDR3 length equals 15 residues. The CDR3 DNA follows: TGTGCCTGGAGTATAAAAACAAAGTCCACAGATACGCAGTATTTT. This translates into CAWSIKTKSTDTQYF.

V usage is TRBV6-5 and J usage is TRBJ2-5, with no clear D. Trimming removed 0 bases from V and 5 bases from J, with 16 bases in between. This CDR3 is 16 amino acids long. Germline CDR1 reads MNHEY; CDR2 reads SVGAGI. The CDR3 spells CASSYSSAATGETQYF. In DNA, the CDR3 is TGTGCCAGCAGTTACTCGAGTGCAGCCACCGGGGAGACCCAGTACTTC.

This sequence joins TRBV5-1 and TRBJ1-4, with D possibly TRBD1 on 6 matching bases. The CDR3 length is 13 residues. Germline CDR1 and CDR2: SGHRS and YFSETQ. V lost 6 bases and J 4 bases, leaving 10 bases between the germline ends. The CDR3 DNA follows: TGCGCCAGCAACAGGGAGGGTAATGAAAAACTGTTTTTT. Protein: CASNREGNEKLFF.

This clone is a singleton in its sample. This chain uses TRBV28 with TRBJ1-1; 7 bases map to TRBD1. Germline assignment: CDR1 MDHEN and CDR2 SYDVKM. V trimming: 5 bases; J trimming: 5 bases; junction bases outside the gene matches: 8. The CDR3 is 14 amino acids. CDR3 loop: CASSIGGAVTEAFF. DNA of the CDR3: TGTGCCAGCAGTATAGGGGGCGCTGTGACTGAAGCTTTCTTT.

The chain joins TRBV14 to TRBJ1-6; 8 bases agree with TRBD1. Germline loops: CDR1 SGHDN, CDR2 FVKESK. The CDR3 totals 15 residues. J gave up 9 bases and V 4 bases, and 8 bases lay outside the gene matches. Here the CDR3 reads CASSPLGQAISPLHF. DNA of the CDR3: TGTGCCAGCAGCCCACTGGGACAGGCAATTTCACCCCTCCACTTT. Full variable domain (missing parts from reference TRBV14 and TRBJ1-6): EAGVTQFPSHSVIEKGQTVTLRCDPISGHDNLYWYRRVMGKEIKFLLHFVKESKQDESGMPNNRFLAERTGGTYSTLKVQPAELEDSGVYFCASSPLGQAISPLHFGNGTRLTVT.

V gene TRBV30 combines with J gene TRBJ2-7, with TRBD1 matching 7 bases. V was clipped by 5 bases and J by 0 bases; unmatched bases: 10. The CDR3 runs to 15 residues. Germline CDR1 GTSNPN, CDR2 SVGIG (reference sequence). CDR3 region: CAWGRGQPPSYEQYF. The CDR3 DNA follows: TGTGCCTGGGGACGGGGACAGCCTCCCTCCTACGAGCAGTACTTC.

The V call is TRBV30, the J call TRBJ1-5; D gene unclear. Germline CDR1 reads GTSNPN; CDR2 reads SVGIG (reference sequence). Between the trimmed V and J ends, which lost 0 bases and 0 bases, there was a span of 6 bases. This CDR3 spans 14 amino acids. The CDR3 here is CAWSVLHSNQPQHF. DNA for the CDR3: TGTGCCTGGAGTGTACTTCATAGCAATCAGCCCCAGCATTTT.

This chain connects TRBV11-2 to TRBJ1-4; unclear D gene. The CDR3 runs to 12 residues. Germline CDR1 reads SGHAT; CDR2 reads FQNNGV. V was shortened by 2 bases and J by 8 bases, with 6 bases between the two germline ends. DNA of the CDR3: TGTGCCAGCAGCTTAATTCGGGAAAAACTGTTTTTT. It translates to CASSLIREKLFF.

The rearrangement joins TRBV18 to TRBJ1-1; unclear D gene. V lost 0 bases and J lost 8, with 7 bases in between. The V gene's germline CDR1 is KGHSH and CDR2 LQKENI. The CDR3 has 12 amino acids. The CDR3 region has the DNA TGTGCCAGCTCACCACCGGGCCGAGAAGCTTTCTTT. It translates to CASSPPGREAFF.

This chain connects TRBV7-2 to TRBJ1-2, with D perhaps matching TRBD1 (6 bases). The CDR3 consists of 16 residues. Trimming shortened V by 4 bases and J by 5 bases, and 20 bases separated the two germline ends. CDR1 and CDR2 from the germline V gene are SGHTA and FQGNSA. CDR3 in amino acids: CASSSADSPGVYGYTF. CDR3 bases: TGTGCCAGCAGCTCGGCGGACAGCCCAGGAGTTTATGGCTACACCTTC.

This sequence joins TRBV5-8 and TRBJ2-3, with TRBD1 matching 7 bases. Germline values: CDR1 SGHTS, CDR2 YDEGEE. The CDR3 has 15 residues. Losses at the gene ends were 8 bases for V and 2 bases for J; bases not matched to a gene: 11. As DNA, the CDR3 is TGTGCCAGTAACCAACAGGGGCACAACACAGATACGCAGTATTTT. This sequence encodes CASNQQGHNTDTQYF. Full variable domain (rest looked up from reference TRBV5-8 and TRBJ2-3): EAGVTQSPTHLIKTRGQQATLRCSPISGHTSVYWYQQALGLGLQFLLWYDEGEERNRGNFPPRFSGRQFPNYSSELNVNALELEDSALYLCASNQQGHNTDTQYFGPGTRLTVL.

This clone was seen repeatedly, ten times or more. The rearrangement uses TRBV6-2 or TRBV6-3 and TRBJ2-1; D possibly corresponds to TRBD2 (6 bases). CDR1 is MNHEY, CDR2 SVGEGT, per germline. The CDR3 length is 13 residues. V was pared by 4 bases and J by 5 bases, with 9 bases between. As DNA, the CDR3 is TGTGCCAGCAGTTCGACGGGGGACAATGAGCAGTTCTTC. It specifies CASSSTGDNEQFF.

V gene TRBV7-2 combines with J gene TRBJ1-1, with TRBD1 matching 7 bases. The V and J ends lost 3 bases and 6 bases, in that order; junction bases with no gene match: 10. The CDR3 consists of 15 residues. Germline V gives CDR1 SGHTA, CDR2 FQGNSA. CDR3 bases: TGTGCCAGCAGCTTCAGGACAGGTCCACAATCTGAAGCTTTCTTT. Amino acid sequence: CASSFRTGPQSEAFF.

This clone was detected only once. This rearrangement joins TRBV15 to TRBJ1-6, with 7 bases that match TRBD1. The CDR3 has 14 amino acids. Germline-derived CDR1 and CDR2 are LNHNV and YYDKDF (reference sequence). V lost 0 bases, J lost 7 bases, and 0 bases stayed unmatched. The CDR3 nucleotides read TGTGCCACCAGCAGAGAAGGGGGCAATTCACCCCTCCACTTT. The encoded protein is CATSREGGNSPLHF.

V is TRBV4-2 and J is TRBJ2-3; 9 positions agree with TRBD2. The J segment lost 5 bases and the V segment lost 1 base, leaving 4 bases of the junction unmatched. Germline V gives CDR1 LGHNA, CDR2 YNFKEQ. This CDR3 is 15 amino acids long. This chain's CDR3 is CASSQGGGAGDTQYF. CDR3 nucleotides: TGTGCCAGCAGCCAAGGCGGGGGGGCTGGAGATACGCAGTATTTT.

The chain uses TRBV4-3 and TRBJ2-1; 7 nucleotides line up with TRBD1. This CDR3 is built from 17 residues. The germline V gene has CDR1 LGHNA and CDR2 YSLEER. Trimming at V came to 2 bases and at J to 2 bases, leaving 9 bases not matched to a gene. CDR3 DNA sequence: TGCGCCAGCAGCCAATTCTCAGGGGGTGGACCCTACAATGAGCAGTTCTTC. This translates into CASSQFSGGGPYNEQFF.

J is TRBJ1-1 and V is TRBV5-6, with D possibly matching TRBD1 (5 bases). Trimming shortened V by 3 bases and J by 7 bases, and 7 bases separated the two germline ends. CDR1 is SGHDT, CDR2 YYEEEE, per germline. This CDR3 region has 11 residues. The chain's CDR3 is CASSWGGEAFF. The CDR3 DNA follows: TGTGCCAGCAGCTGGGGCGGTGAAGCTTTCTTT.

The rearrangement joins TRBV7-9 to TRBJ2-5, with 10 bases identical to TRBD2. Per the germline V gene, CDR1 is SEHNR and CDR2 is FQNEAQ (reference sequence). The CDR3 length is 17 residues. Trimming cost V 3 bases and J 4 bases; bases outside gene matches: 11. The CDR3 reads CASSFPKRGGLLETQYF. CDR3 DNA: TGTGCCAGCAGCTTTCCAAAGCGGGGGGGCCTTTTAGAGACCCAGTACTTC.

The chain uses TRBV11-3 and TRBJ2-7, with 7 bases identical to TRBD1. The germline CDR1 and CDR2 sequences are SGHNT and YENEEA. Trimming removed 3 bases from V and 3 bases from J; junction bases left unmatched: 8. The CDR3 is 15 amino acids. The CDR3 DNA follows: TGTGCCAGCAGCTTCCCCGGGGACAGACACTACGAGCAGTACTTC. Encoded protein: CASSFPGDRHYEQYF.

The chain combines TRBV29-1 with TRBJ1-2; D is possibly TRBD1 (6 bases). CDR1 is SQVTM, CDR2 ANQGSEA, per germline. V was pared by 7 bases and J by 4 bases, with 16 bases between. CDR3 size: 13 residues. The CDR3 sequence: CSASDRLAYGYTF. DNA for the CDR3: TGCAGCGCCTCTGACAGGTTGGCCTATGGCTACACCTTC. The full variable domain, its missing parts supplied by reference TRBV29-1 and TRBJ1-2, is SAVISQKPSRDICQRGTSLTIQCQVDSQVTMMFWYRQQPGQSLTLIATANQGSEATYESGFVIDKFPISRPNLTFSTLTVSNMSPEDSSIYLCSASDRLAYGYTFGSGTRLTVV.